The entry that follows covers one TCR beta chain sequence. Its antigen is not yet known. Base qualities are not recorded, but no much larger clone differs from it by a single base. The collaborating institutions used their own protocols to collect whole blood in K2EDTA tubes. Collaborator samples were shipped for TCRbeta analysis as frozen whole blood, isolated PBMCs, or DNA extracted from either sample type. TCRbeta CDR3 regions were amplified from genomic DNA using the immunoSEQ Assay, a bias-controlled multiplex PCR. The paper's data handling went like this. The number of nucleated cells in each sample was estimated by amplification of reference gene primers within the assay. To quantify the absolute abundance of each unique TCRbeta CDR3 rearrangement, sequence reads were collapsed and filtered. Productive Simpson clonality was computed per sample as the square root of Simpson's diversity index over productive rearrangements. In its TCRdb copy, this immuneACCESS table keeps in-frame sequences only and misses some clones. Where compared with another copy, unresolved V genes explain less than half of these, and the others have no known cause. The DNA gave D and trimming, while V, J and clone size come from that table. The sample includes around 130,000 clones, with roughly four fifths observed a single time. The ten largest account for around 10% of the sample.

These data are taken from a study of blood T cell repertoires in COVID-19 (dated by TCRdb to 2020 to 2021). Broadly, across the study: Collaborator samples came from the United States, Italy and Spain and covered acute and convalescent phases of COVID-19. The sample metadata nearly always contained a de-identified subject ID, COVID-19 status, age in years and sex. The repertoires were released in a freely available public database meant as a resource for research on the immune response to SARS-CoV-2. Where HLA class I and class II types were available, the types were taken from metadata supplied by the sample provider, not from assay-based typing. The prospective study material was composed of cDNA or gDNA derived from T cells, B-cell-depleted T cells, or PBMCs. Samples were obtained from the ongoing ImmuneRACE study (first 160 participants) and from 1,254 subjects provided by 6 global collaborators. Subjects who had been exposed to COVID-19, were actively infected with it, or had recovered from it provided the deeply sampled blood TCRbeta repertoires that made up the dataset. Study-wide findings and limitations: How much clinical and demographic metadata was included differed by source and by participant, and the metadata was provided uncurated.

Its CDR3 holds 12 amino acids, cysteine through phenylalanine. The sequence is cut down to CDR3 DNA, 36 bases in frame from base 1. Deletion took 3 bases off V and 8 bases off J, with a span of 10 bases between the germline ends. The CDR1 and CDR2 encoded by the germline V gene (reference sequence) are LNHDA and SQIVND. The specimen sequenced was peripheral blood. The source of this sequence is a human donor in a cohort sampled during active COVID-19. The receptor chain draws on TRBV19 and TRBJ1-1; a tentative D call is TRBD1 (5 bases match). The encoded CDR3 is CASSMSRAEAFF. In nucleotide form, the sequence is TGTGCCAGTAGTATGTCCAGGGCAGAAGCTTTCTTT.